Below are 5 T cell receptor beta chains sequenced from a single sample in a study of follicular helper T cells after annual influenza vaccination. Assay: immunoSEQ multiplex PCR; the TCRdb copy retains only in-frame clones and omits some. Here the sample spans 5,000 to 7,500 clones, around 80% being singletons. Time point meaning: 2015-2016 season, 7 days after influenza vaccination. The material sequenced was CXCR5- memory CD4+ T cells sorted from blood, taken 7 days after influenza vaccination. The receptors were sampled from an adult who received the influenza vaccine.

In its sample, this clone was seen a few times. This chain connects TRBV15 to TRBJ1-6; the D is unclear. The V gene's germline CDR1 is LNHNV and CDR2 YYDKDF (reference sequence). The V end lost 3 bases, the J end lost 7 bases, and 10 bases lay between the germline ends. This CDR3 region has 14 residues. The CDR3 bases are TGTGCCACCAGCAGGGCCGATGGGAATTCACCCCTCCACTTT. Translated, it gives CATSRADGNSPLHF.

The chain carries TRBV21-1 and TRBJ2-7; the D segment call TRBD1 is taken from the table without a DNA check. TRBV21-1 is a pseudogene segment. This CDR3 contains 16 residues. The CDR3 DNA follows: TGTGCCAGCAGCAAAGCGGCGTCAGGGGTGGGCCACGAGCAGTACTTC. The encoded protein is CASSKAASGVGHEQYF.

This chain connects TRBV10-3 to TRBJ2-2; perhaps D is TRBD1 or TRBD2 (5 bases each). V was shortened by 6 bases and J by 6 bases, with 14 bases between the two germline ends. Germline-derived CDR1 and CDR2 are ENHRY and SYGVKD. The CDR3 is made up of 14 amino acids. The chain's CDR3 is CAIRPGTVAGELFF. In nucleotides, the CDR3 is TGTGCCATCAGGCCGGGGACGGTCGCCGGGGAGCTGTTTTTT.

This chain uses TRBV7-7 with TRBJ2-5, with D perhaps TRBD1 (6 bases). The germline V gene encodes CDR1 SSHAT and CDR2 FNYEAQ (reference sequence). CDR3 length: 13 amino acids. The V end was cut by 5 bases, the J end by 5 bases, with 12 bases between. CDR3 DNA sequence: TGTGCCAGCAGCGGCAGGGGATCGGAGACCCAGTACTTC. As protein: CASSGRGSETQYF.

This clone was found once. This chain connects TRBV11-3 to TRBJ1-1; possible D gene TRBD1, 6 bases. From germline, CDR1 is SGHNT and CDR2 YENEEA. Between the trimmed V and J ends, which lost 3 bases and 4 bases, there was a span of 9 bases. The CDR3 has 13 amino acids. The CDR3 sequence: CASSFQGGTEAFF. The CDR3 DNA follows: TGTGCCAGCAGCTTCCAAGGGGGCACTGAAGCTTTCTTT.